Reported below is one TCR beta chain. This CDR3 contains 18 residues. Trimming at V came to 1 base and at J to 4 bases, leaving 8 bases not matched to a gene. Germline values: CDR1 MNHEY, CDR2 SMNVEV (reference sequence). In the original analysis: For nucleated cells, counts were estimated from reference gene primer amplification. Generated by immunoSEQ multiplex PCR, the TCRdb table keeps only in-frame clones and is missing some. V and J calls and clone size are given by that table; D and trimming were obtained from the DNA. Seen here are hundreds of thousands of clones, 80% to 90% observed once, and the top ten hold 1.2%. Two negative PCRs, clearance, or symptom resolution were required of recovered Cohort 3 donors. The sample comes from a study of blood T cell repertoires in COVID-19.

The chain combines TRBV27 with TRBJ2-1; TRBD2 agrees at 12 bases. This sequence was found in a man aged 25-45 years who had recovered from COVID-19. Sequencing was carried out using PBMCs or T cells enriched from blood (not recorded which). The chain's CDR3 is CASSLYPPSGRVYNEQFF. The CDR3 DNA follows: TGTGCCAGCAGTTTATACCCCCCTAGCGGGAGGGTATACAATGAGCAGTTCTTC.